A single sample is the source of the 2 T cell receptor beta chains below, sequenced in a study of tumor and adjacent non-tumor tissue in lung cancer. TCRbeta libraries were built with three rounds of nested PCR, modified from ARM-PCR. Via MiXCR, TCRdb re-called the multiplex PCR reads, giving one row per CDR3 protein. The table has roughly 120,000 distinct CDR3 sequences, over 75% seen once. The template was RNA from unsorted bulk tissue. Sequencing input: lung tumor tissue. The receptors were gathered from a man aged 65-85 years with non-small cell lung cancer.

This chain joins TRBV12-5 and TRBJ2-3, with a tentative D call TRBD2 (5 bases). The CDR3 is 12 residues long. The V end was cut by 5 bases, the J end by 11 bases, with 14 bases between. CDR1 and CDR2 from the germline V gene are LGHNT and FRNRAP. Here the CDR3 reads CASGHSEGMQYF. As DNA, the CDR3 is TGTGCTAGTGGTCACAGTGAGGGTATGCAGTATTTT.

This clonotype was recorded many times. This chain links TRBV20-1 with TRBJ2-3, with D perhaps being TRBD1 or TRBD2 (5 bases each). The CDR3 consists of 14 residues. CDR1 and CDR2 (germline): DFQATT, SNEGSKA (reference sequence). The germline V and J ends were trimmed by 3 bases and 1 base, with 11 bases remaining between them. CDR3 sequence reads: CSASWDPRTDTQYF. DNA of the CDR3: TGCAGTGCTAGCTGGGACCCCCGCACAGATACGCAGTATTTT.